The 10 T cell receptor beta chains listed next were all sequenced from one sample in a study of cytomegalovirus exposure and HLA in healthy donors. Primers for the PCR totalled 60 Vbeta and 13 Jbeta. Produced via immunoSEQ multiplex PCR; TCRdb's table is partial and in-frame only. The repertoire includes 45,000 to 70,000 clones, about 82% of them detected once, and around 1.5% sits in the top ten. Sequencing input: PBMCs. The receptors stem from a man under 40 in good health and CMV-seronegative.

The genes are TRBV19 and TRBJ1-3; no clear D. CDR3 length: 16 amino acids. The germline gives CDR1 LNHDA, CDR2 SQIVND (reference sequence). The V end lost 3 bases, the J end lost 0 bases, and 12 bases lay between the germline ends. DNA for the CDR3: TGTGCCAGTAGTATCGCGGGCCTGGCCTCTGGAAACACCATATATTTT. Amino acid sequence: CASSIAGLASGNTIYF.

This clone was observed once. The rearrangement joins TRBV30 to TRBJ2-1; TRBD2 matches at 10 bases. The germline CDR1 and CDR2 sequences are GTSNPN and SVGIG (reference sequence). V was clipped by 3 bases and J by 2 bases; unmatched bases: 7. This CDR3 spans 16 amino acids. The CDR3 nucleotides are TGTGCCTGGAGGGACCTAGCGGGAGAGACCTACAATGAGCAGTTCTTC. Amino acids: CAWRDLAGETYNEQFF.

V usage is TRBV28 and J usage is TRBJ1-2; 11 bases fit TRBD1. This CDR3 spans 16 amino acids. Germline-derived CDR1 and CDR2 are MDHEN and SYDVKM. The ends lost 4 bases at V and 3 bases at J; junction bases unmatched: 7. The CDR3 DNA follows: TGTGCCAGCAGTTCTGGACAGGGGGCTTATCACTATGGCTACACCTTC. Translation: CASSSGQGAYHYGYTF.

The chain joins TRBV12-5 to TRBJ2-1; D might be TRBD1 (7 bases). The CDR3 runs 13 residues. V lost 1 base and J 9 bases, leaving 10 bases between the germline ends. From germline, CDR1 is LGHNT and CDR2 FRNRAP. CDR3: CASGLDRGLEQFF. The CDR3 nucleotides read TGTGCTAGTGGTTTGGACAGGGGACTTGAGCAGTTCTTC.

V is TRBV2 and J is TRBJ1-5, with 12 bases matching TRBD1. CDR1 and CDR2 (germline): SNHLY, FYNNEI. The CDR3 sequence is 16 residues long. The V and J ends lost 5 bases and 4 bases, in that order; junction bases with no gene match: 6. The CDR3 DNA sequence: TGTGCCAGCAGTTTCCGGGACAGGGGGCCGAATCAGCCCCAGCATTTT. Its protein is CASSFRDRGPNQPQHF. The complete variable domain, with remaining parts taken from reference TRBV2 and TRBJ1-5, reads EPEVTQTPSHQVTQMGQEVILRCVPISNHLYFYWYRQILGQKVEFLVSFYNNEISEKSEIFDDQFSVERPDGSNFTLKIRSTKLEDSAMYFCASSFRDRGPNQPQHFGDGTRLSIL.

The chain carries TRBV29-1 and TRBJ1-2; D unclear. The length of the CDR3 is 10 residues. Germline V gene sequence: CDR1 SQVTM, CDR2 ANQGSEA. Between the trimmed V and J ends, which lost 6 bases and 8 bases, there was a span of 10 bases. The CDR3 bases are TGCAGCGTCGGGGAGGTCGGCTACACCTTC. Its protein product is CSVGEVGYTF.

The chain has TRBV5-6 and TRBJ1-1; 11 nucleotides agree with TRBD1. Germline assignment: CDR1 SGHDT and CDR2 YYEEEE. V shed 4 bases and J 0 bases; nucleotides not matched to a gene: 8. This CDR3 has 17 amino acids. The CDR3 loop reads CASSTGQGALMNTEAFF. The CDR3 region has the DNA TGTGCCAGCAGCACCGGACAGGGGGCGCTAATGAACACTGAAGCTTTCTTT. Full variable domain (missing parts from reference TRBV5-6 and TRBJ1-1): DAGVTQSPTHLIKTRGQQVTLRCSPKSGHDTVSWYQQALGQGPQFIFQYYEEEERQRGNFPDRFSGHQFPNYSSELNVNALLLGDSALYLCASSTGQGALMNTEAFFGQGTRLTVV.

The chain couples TRBV19 to TRBJ1-5; D might be TRBD1 (6 bases). V lost 4 bases and J lost 0, with 19 bases in between. Germline values: CDR1 LNHDA, CDR2 SQIVND (reference sequence). The CDR3 loop spans 18 amino acids. CDR3 sequence (DNA): TGTGCCAGTAGTAACGACAGGCTGAGAGGAGGTAGCAATCAGCCCCAGCATTTT. Protein product: CASSNDRLRGGSNQPQHF. Full variable domain (remainder filled in from reference TRBV19 and TRBJ1-5): DGGITQSPKYLFRKEGQNVTLSCEQNLNHDAMYWYRQDPGQGLRLIYYSQIVNDFQKGDIAEGYSVSREKKESFPLTVTSAQKNPTAFYLCASSNDRLRGGSNQPQHFGDGTRLSIL.

This clone was detected only once. The rearrangement uses TRBV19 and TRBJ1-4, with TRBD1 matching 7 bases. Germline CDR1 reads LNHDA; CDR2 reads SQIVND (reference sequence). The length of the CDR3 is 14 residues. V lost 7 bases and J lost 5; bases outside the gene matches: 7. This chain's CDR3 is CASNPTGSNEKLFF. CDR3 bases: TGTGCCAGTAACCCGACAGGGTCGAATGAAAAACTGTTTTTT. Looking up the rest from reference TRBV19 and TRBJ1-4 gives the full variable domain: DGGITQSPKYLFRKEGQNVTLSCEQNLNHDAMYWYRQDPGQGLRLIYYSQIVNDFQKGDIAEGYSVSREKKESFPLTVTSAQKNPTAFYLCASNPTGSNEKLFFGSGTQLSVL.

The V gene is TRBV19, the J gene TRBJ2-1, with 12 bases lining up with TRBD1. CDR1 LNHDA and CDR2 SQIVND come from the germline V gene (reference sequence). The CDR3 sequence is 15 residues long. Trimming removed 6 bases from V and 8 bases from J; junction bases left unmatched: 8. The CDR3 region is CASSSPGTGGYEQFF. The CDR3 nucleotides are TGTGCCAGTAGCTCCCCCGGGACAGGGGGCTATGAGCAGTTCTTC. Supplemented by reference TRBV19 and TRBJ2-1, the full variable domain reads DGGITQSPKYLFRKEGQNVTLSCEQNLNHDAMYWYRQDPGQGLRLIYYSQIVNDFQKGDIAEGYSVSREKKESFPLTVTSAQKNPTAFYLCASSSPGTGGYEQFFGPGTRLTVL.